The source of this T cell receptor beta chain is a study of response to subunit inactivated influenza vaccine. In the case of this clonotype: Its specificity is not known.

TCRdb re-derived calls from the RT-PCR reads in MiXCR, one entry per CDR3 protein. Of 590,000 or so distinct CDR3 sequences in the sample, roughly 15% are singletons; the top ten hold roughly 7.2%. Regarding the study as a whole: Seasonal influenza vaccination, on each occasion, was suggested by the authors to recruit few new T cells.

The sequence was obtained from a man aged 50-60 years who received an inactivated influenza vaccine. The material sequenced was PBMCs from blood, taken 14 to 15 days before vaccination.

CDR3 sequence reads: CSARVDRGNEQFF. DNA for the CDR3: TGCAGTGCTAGAGTGGACAGGGGCAATGAGCAGTTCTTC. This chain links TRBV20-1 with TRBJ2-1, with 9 positions matching TRBD1. Per germline, CDR1 DFQATT and CDR2 SNEGSKA (reference sequence). The CDR3 is made up of 13 amino acids. Trimming took 1 base from V and 6 from J; bases not matched to a gene: 1.